This is a list of T cell receptor beta chains from one sample in a study of blood T cell repertoires in COVID-19. Here immunoSEQ multiplex PCR was the method, and the copy in TCRdb shows in-frame clones only, minus some. Altogether 200,000 to 250,000 clones are present, roughly 85% being singletons, with the ten largest covering about 2.4%. The sample was peripheral blood. The source of these receptors is a woman in her sixties or seventies with COVID-19, enrolled during active disease. Each CDR3 is given without its conserved first and last residue. Fields, in order: V gene, J gene, CDR3 protein.

V: TRBV25-1; J: TRBJ1-2; CDR3: ASSEREGGYGYT
V: TRBV6-5; J: TRBJ2-1; CDR3: ASSYSGGSSYNEQF
V: TRBV6-4; J: TRBJ1-1; CDR3: ASRPLGGNTEAF
V: TRBV27; J: TRBJ2-2; CDR3: ASSNRGPDTGELF
V: TRBV11-3; J: TRBJ2-7; CDR3: ASSRNGGQGLSEQY
V: TRBV2; J: TRBJ2-3; CDR3: ASSLDSGGDTDTQY
V: TRBV19; J: TRBJ1-5; CDR3: ASSPRWGNQPQH
V: TRBV11-2; J: TRBJ1-1; CDR3: ASSLVGQGLEAF
V: TRBV6-5; J: TRBJ1-5; CDR3: ASTGVGDNQPQH
V: TRBV30; J: TRBJ1-1; CDR3: AWSRPRTGGDTEAF
V: TRBV6-4; J: TRBJ2-1; CDR3: ASSDSARGDYNEQF
V: TRBV12-3/TRBV12-4; J: TRBJ1-2; CDR3: ASSSQGARGYT
V: TRBV1; J: TRBJ2-1; CDR3: TITRSSYNEQF
V: TRBV19; J: TRBJ2-7; CDR3: ASSMNGASSYEQY
V: TRBV11-3; J: TRBJ2-2; CDR3: ASSLSSAGGTGELF
V: TRBV7-2; J: TRBJ2-7; CDR3: ASSLDRSLAYEQY
V: TRBV7-2; J: TRBJ2-1; CDR3: ASSLPGLVNEQF